Sequencing of this T cell receptor (beta chain) was carried out in a study of PD-1 blockade in classical Hodgkin lymphoma. Turning to the study itself: Nivolumab dosed at 3 mg/kg went to patients intravenously every 2 weeks. Study-level points and caveats: Reports indicated that newly diagnosed patients had lower baseline TCR diversity than healthy donors did. Partial responders and progressors had significantly lower baseline TCR diversity.

The data were produced by immunoSEQ multiplex PCR, yet TCRdb's version contains in-frame clones alone and is incomplete. The sample contains 20,000 or so clones, 70% to 80% of which appear only once. Each patient relapsed following autologous stem cell transplantation, and prior brentuximab vedotin exposure differed. About this clone: The target antigen is unknown.

V was clipped by 5 bases and J by 10 bases; unmatched bases: 12. Germline V CDR1 and CDR2: SGHTA, FQGTGA. The CDR3 spans 15 residues. The sequenced sample was peripheral blood mononuclear cells (PBMCs), obtained before the second cycle of nivolumab. The source of this sequence is a human donor with classical Hodgkin lymphoma. J is TRBJ2-1 and V is TRBV7-3; 9 nucleotides agree with TRBD2. CDR3 amino acids: CASSLFNFGTSEQFF. The DNA of the CDR3 is TGTGCCAGCAGCCTATTCAACTTCGGGACTAGCGAGCAGTTCTTC.